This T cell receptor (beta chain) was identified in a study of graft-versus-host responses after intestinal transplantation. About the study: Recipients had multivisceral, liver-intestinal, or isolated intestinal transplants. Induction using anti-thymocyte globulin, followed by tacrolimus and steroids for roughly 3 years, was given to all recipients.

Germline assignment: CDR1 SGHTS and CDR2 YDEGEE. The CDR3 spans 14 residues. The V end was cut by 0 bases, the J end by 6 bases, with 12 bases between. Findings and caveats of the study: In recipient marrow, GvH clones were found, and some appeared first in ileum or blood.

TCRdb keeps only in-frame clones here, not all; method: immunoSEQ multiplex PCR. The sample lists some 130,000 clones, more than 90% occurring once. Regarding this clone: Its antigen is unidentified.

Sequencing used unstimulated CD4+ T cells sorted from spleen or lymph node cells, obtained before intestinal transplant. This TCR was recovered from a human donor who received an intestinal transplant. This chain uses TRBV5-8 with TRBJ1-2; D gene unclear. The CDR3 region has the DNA TGTGCCAGCAGCTTGGCCCTCAGAGGCCATGGCTACACCTTC. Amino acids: CASSLALRGHGYTF.